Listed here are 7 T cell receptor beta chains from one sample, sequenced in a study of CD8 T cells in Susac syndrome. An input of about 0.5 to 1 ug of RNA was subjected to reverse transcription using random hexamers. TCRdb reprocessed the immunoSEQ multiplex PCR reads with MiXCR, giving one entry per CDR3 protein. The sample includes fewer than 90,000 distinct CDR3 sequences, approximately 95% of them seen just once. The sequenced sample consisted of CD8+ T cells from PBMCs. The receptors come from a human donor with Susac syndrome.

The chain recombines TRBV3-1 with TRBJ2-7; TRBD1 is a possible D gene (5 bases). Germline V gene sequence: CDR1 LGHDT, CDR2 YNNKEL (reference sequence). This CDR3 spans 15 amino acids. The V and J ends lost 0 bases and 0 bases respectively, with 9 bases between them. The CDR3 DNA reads TGTGCCAGCAGCCAAGATCTCAGGGCCTCCTACGAGCAGTACTTC. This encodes CASSQDLRASYEQYF.

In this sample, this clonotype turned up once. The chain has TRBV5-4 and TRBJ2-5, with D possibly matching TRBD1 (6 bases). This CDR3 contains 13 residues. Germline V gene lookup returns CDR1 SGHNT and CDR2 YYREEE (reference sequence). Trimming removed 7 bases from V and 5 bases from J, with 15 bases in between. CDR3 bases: TGTGCCAGCGAAGGGGGAATTGGCGAGACCCAGTACTTC. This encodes CASEGGIGETQYF.

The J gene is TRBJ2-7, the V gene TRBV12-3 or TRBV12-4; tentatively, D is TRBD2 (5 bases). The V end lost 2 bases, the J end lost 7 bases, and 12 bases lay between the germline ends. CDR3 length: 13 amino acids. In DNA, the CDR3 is TGTGCCAGCAGTTTATTGCCCGGGAAGGAGCAGTACTTC. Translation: CASSLLPGKEQYF.

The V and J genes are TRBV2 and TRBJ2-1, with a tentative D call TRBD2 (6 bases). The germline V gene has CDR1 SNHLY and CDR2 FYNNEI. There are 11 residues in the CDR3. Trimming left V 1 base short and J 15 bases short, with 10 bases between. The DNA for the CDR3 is TGTGCCAGCAGTGAAGTTGGGGGGAGGTTCTTC. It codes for CASSEVGGRFF.

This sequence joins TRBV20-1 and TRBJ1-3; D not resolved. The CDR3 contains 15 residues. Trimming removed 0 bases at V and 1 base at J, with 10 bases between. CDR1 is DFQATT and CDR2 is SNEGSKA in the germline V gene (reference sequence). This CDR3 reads CSARDLRASGNTIYF. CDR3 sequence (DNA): TGCAGTGCTAGAGATCTCCGGGCTTCTGGAAACACCATATATTTT.

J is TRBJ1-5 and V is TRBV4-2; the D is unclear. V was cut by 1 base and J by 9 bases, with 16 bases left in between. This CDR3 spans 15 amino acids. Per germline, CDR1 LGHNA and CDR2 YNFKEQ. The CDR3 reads CASSQVDPVTGPQHF. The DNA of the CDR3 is TGTGCCAGCAGCCAAGTCGACCCAGTCACGGGGCCCCAGCATTTT.

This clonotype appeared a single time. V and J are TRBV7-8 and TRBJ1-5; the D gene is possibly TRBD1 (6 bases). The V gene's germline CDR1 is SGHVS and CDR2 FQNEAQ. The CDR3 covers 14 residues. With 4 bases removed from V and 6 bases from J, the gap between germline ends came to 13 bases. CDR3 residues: CASSSWTEGQPQHF. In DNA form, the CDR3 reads TGTGCCAGCAGCTCCTGGACAGAGGGTCAGCCCCAGCATTTT.